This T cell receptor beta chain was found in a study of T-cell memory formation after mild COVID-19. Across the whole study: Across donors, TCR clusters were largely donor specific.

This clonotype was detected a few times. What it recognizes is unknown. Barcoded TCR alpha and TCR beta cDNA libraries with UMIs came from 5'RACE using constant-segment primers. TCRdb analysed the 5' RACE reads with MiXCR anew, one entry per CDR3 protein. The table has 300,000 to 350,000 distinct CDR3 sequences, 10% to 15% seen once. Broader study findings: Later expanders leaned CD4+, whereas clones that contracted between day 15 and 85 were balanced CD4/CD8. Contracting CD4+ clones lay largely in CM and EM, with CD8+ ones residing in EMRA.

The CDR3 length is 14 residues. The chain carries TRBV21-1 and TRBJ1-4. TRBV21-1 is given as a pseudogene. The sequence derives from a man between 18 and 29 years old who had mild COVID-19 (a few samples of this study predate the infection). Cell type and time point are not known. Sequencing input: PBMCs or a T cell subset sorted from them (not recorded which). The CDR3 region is CASSKFLANEKLFF. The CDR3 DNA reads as TGTGCCAGCAGCAAATTCCTGGCTAATGAAAAACTGTTTTTT.